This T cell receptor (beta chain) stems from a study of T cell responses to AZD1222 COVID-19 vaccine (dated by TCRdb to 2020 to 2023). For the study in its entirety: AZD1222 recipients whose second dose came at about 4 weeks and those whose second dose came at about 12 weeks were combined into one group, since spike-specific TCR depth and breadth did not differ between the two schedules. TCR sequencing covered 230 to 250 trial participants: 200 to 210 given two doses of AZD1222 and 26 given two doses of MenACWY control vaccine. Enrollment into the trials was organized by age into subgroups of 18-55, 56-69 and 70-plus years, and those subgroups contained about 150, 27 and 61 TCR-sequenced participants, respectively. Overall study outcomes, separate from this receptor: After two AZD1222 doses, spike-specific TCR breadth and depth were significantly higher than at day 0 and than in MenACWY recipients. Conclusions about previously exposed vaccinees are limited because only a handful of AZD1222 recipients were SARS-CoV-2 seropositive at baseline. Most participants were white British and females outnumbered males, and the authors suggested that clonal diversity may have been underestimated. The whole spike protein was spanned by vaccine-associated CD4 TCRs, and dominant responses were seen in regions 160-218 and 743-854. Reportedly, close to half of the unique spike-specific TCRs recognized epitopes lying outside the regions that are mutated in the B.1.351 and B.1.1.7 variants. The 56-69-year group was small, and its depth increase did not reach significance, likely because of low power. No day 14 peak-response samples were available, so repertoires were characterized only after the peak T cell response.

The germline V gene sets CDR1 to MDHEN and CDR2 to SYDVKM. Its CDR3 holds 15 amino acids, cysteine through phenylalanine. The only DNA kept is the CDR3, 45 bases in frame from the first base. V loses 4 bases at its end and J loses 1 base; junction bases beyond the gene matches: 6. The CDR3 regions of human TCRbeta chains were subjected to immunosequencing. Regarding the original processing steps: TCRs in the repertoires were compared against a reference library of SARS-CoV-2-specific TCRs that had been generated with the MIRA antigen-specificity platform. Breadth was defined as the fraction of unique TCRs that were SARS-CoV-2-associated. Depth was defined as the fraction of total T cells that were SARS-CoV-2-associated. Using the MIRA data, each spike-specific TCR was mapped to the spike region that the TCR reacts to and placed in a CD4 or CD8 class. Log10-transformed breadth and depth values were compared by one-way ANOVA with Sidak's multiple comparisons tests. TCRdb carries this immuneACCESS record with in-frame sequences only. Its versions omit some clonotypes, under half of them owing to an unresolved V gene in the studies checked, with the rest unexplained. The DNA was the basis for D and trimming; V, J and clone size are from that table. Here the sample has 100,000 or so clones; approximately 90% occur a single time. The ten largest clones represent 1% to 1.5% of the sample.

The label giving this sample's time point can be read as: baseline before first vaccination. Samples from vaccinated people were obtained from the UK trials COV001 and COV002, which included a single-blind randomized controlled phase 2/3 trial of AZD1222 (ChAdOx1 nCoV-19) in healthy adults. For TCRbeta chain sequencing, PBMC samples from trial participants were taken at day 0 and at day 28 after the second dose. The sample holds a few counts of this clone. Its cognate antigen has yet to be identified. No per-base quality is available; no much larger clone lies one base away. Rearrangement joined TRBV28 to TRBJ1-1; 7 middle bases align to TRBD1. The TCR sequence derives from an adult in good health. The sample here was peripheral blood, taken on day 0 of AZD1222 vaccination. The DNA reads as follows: TGTGCCAGCAGTTATAGCGGGACAGAGAACACTGAAGCTTTCTTT. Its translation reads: CASSYSGTENTEAFF.